The rows below give T cell receptor beta chains drawn from one sample of a study of blood T cell repertoires in COVID-19. The method was immunoSEQ multiplex PCR; TCRdb's version includes in-frame clones alone and lacks a portion of them. The data hold roughly 260,000 clones, with 75% to 90% observed a single time. Sequenced material: PBMCs or T cells enriched from blood (not recorded which). These receptors were taken from a woman aged 50 to 65 who had recovered from COVID-19. CDR3s include the opening cysteine and the closing phenylalanine or tryptophan. The order of the fields is D gene, V gene, J gene, CDR3 protein. The D gene is left open where the match is weak.

.,TRBV4-2,TRBJ2-3,CASSHGGGNTQYF
.,TRBV7-9,TRBJ2-7,CASSLAGPGQNYEQYF
.,TRBV19,TRBJ1-1,CASNTGVRLLNTEAFF
TRBD2,TRBV28,TRBJ2-3,CASSNSGGRKTQYF
.,TRBV3-1/TRBV3-2,TRBJ2-1,CASSQISGPDLNEQFF
TRBD1,TRBV19,TRBJ2-2,CASSIGDRGSRELFF
TRBD1,TRBV15,TRBJ1-4,CATSRLLGTGHEKLFF
TRBD1,TRBV7-8,TRBJ2-1,CASSTGQEPAPGGSHNEQFF
.,TRBV6-4,TRBJ1-1,CASSSNPGNTEAFF
.,TRBV5-8,TRBJ2-7,CASSIQYRYEQYF
.,TRBV5-1,TRBJ1-2,CASSPFSRTANYGYTF
TRBD1,TRBV19,TRBJ2-7,CASSSRDRGDEQYF
.,TRBV6-5,TRBJ2-7,CASNRGGAYEQYF
TRBD1,TRBV7-9,TRBJ1-2,CASSPEGRGFHGYTF
TRBD1,TRBV28,TRBJ1-4,CASSLGTVNEKLFF
.,TRBV5-4,TRBJ1-6,CATEAQGNSPLHF
.,TRBV7-9,TRBJ2-3,CASSPSGFTDTQYF
.,TRBV5-1,TRBJ2-5,CASSLRQLETQYF
TRBD1,TRBV19,TRBJ1-5,CARRTGGIPQHF
TRBD1,TRBV27,TRBJ1-2,CASRRQGGNYGYTF
.,TRBV10-3,TRBJ1-1,CDITTARDTEAFF
TRBD2,TRBV7-9,TRBJ2-7,CASRPGGDRSYEQYF
TRBD1,TRBV5-5,TRBJ1-1,CASSLLQGARNTEAFF
.,TRBV4-1,TRBJ1-3,CASSPAGSGNTIYF
TRBD1,TRBV18,TRBJ1-5,CASSPTGLLPQHF
.,TRBV5-1,TRBJ2-7,CASSLTGLSSHEQYF
TRBD2,TRBV5-6,TRBJ2-7,CASSLVPSGAHYEQYF
.,TRBV5-1,TRBJ1-1,CASSSGDIARAEAFF
TRBD2,TRBV6-2/TRBV6-3,TRBJ2-7,CASSWTREFLSYEQYF
.,TRBV28,TRBJ2-5,CASSSPGETQYF
.,TRBV5-6,TRBJ1-1,CASSLDRYNTEAFF
TRBD1,TRBV7-8,TRBJ2-5,CASSLAATGRETQYF
TRBD1,TRBV11-2,TRBJ1-1,CASSLVSGQGGTEAFF
.,TRBV19,TRBJ1-3,CASKALRAGGNTIYF
.,TRBV12-3/TRBV12-4,TRBJ1-2,CASSPRAEGSYTF
TRBD2,TRBV11-3,TRBJ2-3,CASSFGAGEVADTQYF
TRBD2,TRBV3-1/TRBV3-2,TRBJ2-1,CASSQERLAGNHEQFF
TRBD1,TRBV19,TRBJ1-2,CASSADRGIGYTF
TRBD2,TRBV9,TRBJ2-1,CASSARLAGANDEQFF
.,TRBV3-1/TRBV3-2,TRBJ1-5,CASSQGLDQPQHF
.,TRBV9,TRBJ1-3,CASSPLGAGNTIYF
TRBD1,TRBV27,TRBJ2-3,CASSPGTGYTDTQYF
.,TRBV7-2,TRBJ1-2,CASSFGRRRLDYGYTF
.,TRBV6-5,TRBJ1-5,CASTLERQPNQPQHF
.,TRBV2,TRBJ1-5,CASRAGAQPQHF
.,TRBV27,TRBJ1-1,CASSLSPGKGTEAFF
.,TRBV4-1,TRBJ1-2,CASSHSLVANYGYTF
TRBD1,TRBV11-2,TRBJ2-1,CASSLTGSSYNEQFF